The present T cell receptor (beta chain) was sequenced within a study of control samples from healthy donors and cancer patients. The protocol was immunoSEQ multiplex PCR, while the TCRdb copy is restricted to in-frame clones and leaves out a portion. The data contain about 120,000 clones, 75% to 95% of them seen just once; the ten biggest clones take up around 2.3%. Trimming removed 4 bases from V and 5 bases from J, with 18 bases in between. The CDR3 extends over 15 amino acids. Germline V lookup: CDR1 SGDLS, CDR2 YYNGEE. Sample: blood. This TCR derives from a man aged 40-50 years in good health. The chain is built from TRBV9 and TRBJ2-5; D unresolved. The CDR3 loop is CASSPLVSAWETQYF. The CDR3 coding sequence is TGTGCCAGCAGCCCCCTCGTTTCCGCGTGGGAGACCCAGTACTTC. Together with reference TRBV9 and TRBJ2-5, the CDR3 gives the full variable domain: DSGVTQTPKHLITATGQRVTLRCSPRSGDLSVYWYQQSLDQGLQFLIQYYNGEERAKGNILERFSAQQFPDLHSELNLSSLELGDSALYFCASSPLVSAWETQYFGPGTRLLVL.